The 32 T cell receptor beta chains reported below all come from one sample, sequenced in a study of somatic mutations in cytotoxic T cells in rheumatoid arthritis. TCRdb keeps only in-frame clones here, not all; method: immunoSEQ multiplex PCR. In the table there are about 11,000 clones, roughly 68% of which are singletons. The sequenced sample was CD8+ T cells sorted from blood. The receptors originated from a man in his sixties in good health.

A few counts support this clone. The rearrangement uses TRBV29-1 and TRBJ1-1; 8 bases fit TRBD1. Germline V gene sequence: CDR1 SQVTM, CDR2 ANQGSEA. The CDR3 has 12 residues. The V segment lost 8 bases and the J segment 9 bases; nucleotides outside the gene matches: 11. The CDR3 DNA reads TGCAGCACCCCCGGACAGGGTATCCAAGCTTTCTTT. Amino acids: CSTPGQGIQAFF.

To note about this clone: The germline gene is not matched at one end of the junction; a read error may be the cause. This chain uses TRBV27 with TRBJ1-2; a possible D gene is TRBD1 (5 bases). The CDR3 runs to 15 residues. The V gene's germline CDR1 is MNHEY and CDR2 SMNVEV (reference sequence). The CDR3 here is CAGSTGLGLRNGYTF. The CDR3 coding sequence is TGTGCCGGCAGTACGGGGCTTGGGCTTCGGAATGGCTACACCTTC.

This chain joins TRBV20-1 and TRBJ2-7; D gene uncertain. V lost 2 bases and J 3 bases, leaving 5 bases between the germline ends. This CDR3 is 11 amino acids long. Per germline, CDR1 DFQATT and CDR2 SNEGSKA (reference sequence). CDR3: CSARRDYEQYF. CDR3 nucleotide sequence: TGCAGTGCTAGAAGGGACTACGAGCAGTACTTC.

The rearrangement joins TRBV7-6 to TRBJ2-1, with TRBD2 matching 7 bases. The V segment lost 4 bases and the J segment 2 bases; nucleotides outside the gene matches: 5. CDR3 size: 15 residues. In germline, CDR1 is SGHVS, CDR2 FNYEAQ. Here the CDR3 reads CASSSASGAYNEQFF. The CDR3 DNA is TGTGCCAGCAGCTCAGCTAGCGGAGCCTACAATGAGCAGTTCTTC.

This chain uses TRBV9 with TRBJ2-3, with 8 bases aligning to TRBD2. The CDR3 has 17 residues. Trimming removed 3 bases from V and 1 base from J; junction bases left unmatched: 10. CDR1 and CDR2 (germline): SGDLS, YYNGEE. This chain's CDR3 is CASSAPTGAGGTDTQYF. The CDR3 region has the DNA TGTGCCAGCAGCGCCCCCACCGGAGCGGGGGGCACAGATACGCAGTATTTT.

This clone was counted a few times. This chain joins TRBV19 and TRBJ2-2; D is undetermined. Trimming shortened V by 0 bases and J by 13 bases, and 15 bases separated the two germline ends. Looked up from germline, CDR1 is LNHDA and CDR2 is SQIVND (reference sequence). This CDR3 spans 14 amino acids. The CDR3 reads CASSIDPASAVLFF. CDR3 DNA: TGTGCCAGTAGTATAGATCCGGCGAGTGCGGTGCTGTTTTTT.

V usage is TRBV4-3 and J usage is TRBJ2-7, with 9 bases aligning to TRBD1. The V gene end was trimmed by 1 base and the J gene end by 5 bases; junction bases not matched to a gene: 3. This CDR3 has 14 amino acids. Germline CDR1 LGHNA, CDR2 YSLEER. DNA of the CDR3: TGCGCCAGCAGCCAAGGGACAGGGGTGGACGAGCAGTACTTC. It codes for CASSQGTGVDEQYF.

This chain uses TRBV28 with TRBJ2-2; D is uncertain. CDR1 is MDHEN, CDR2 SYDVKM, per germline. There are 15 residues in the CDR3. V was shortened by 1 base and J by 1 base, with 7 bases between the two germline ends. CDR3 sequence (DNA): TGTGCCAGCAGTTTATTTGTGGAGAACACCGGGGAGCTGTTTTTT. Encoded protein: CASSLFVENTGELFF.

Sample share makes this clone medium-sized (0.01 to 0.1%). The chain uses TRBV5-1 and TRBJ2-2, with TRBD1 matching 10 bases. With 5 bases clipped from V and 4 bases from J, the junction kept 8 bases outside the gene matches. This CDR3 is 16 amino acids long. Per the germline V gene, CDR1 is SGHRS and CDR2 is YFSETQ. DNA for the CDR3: TGCGCCAGCAGGACGACAGGGGGCGCCGGCACCGGGGAGCTGTTTTTT. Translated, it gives CASRTTGGAGTGELFF.

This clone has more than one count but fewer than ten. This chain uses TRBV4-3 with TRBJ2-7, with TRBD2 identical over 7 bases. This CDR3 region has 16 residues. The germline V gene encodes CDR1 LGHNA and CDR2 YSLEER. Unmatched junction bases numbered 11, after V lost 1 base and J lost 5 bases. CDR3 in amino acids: CASSQGERGGEDEQYF. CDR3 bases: TGCGCCAGCAGCCAAGGGGAGCGGGGAGGGGAGGACGAGCAGTACTTC.

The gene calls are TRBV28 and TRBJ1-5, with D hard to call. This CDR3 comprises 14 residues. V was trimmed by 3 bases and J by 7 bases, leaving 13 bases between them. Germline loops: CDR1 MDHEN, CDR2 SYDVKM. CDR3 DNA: TGTGCCAGCAGTTTGGGGAACAACAGACAGCCCCAGCATTTT. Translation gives CASSLGNNRQPQHF. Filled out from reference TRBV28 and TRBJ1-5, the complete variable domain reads DVKVTQSSRYLVKRTGEKVFLECVQDMDHENMFWYRQDPGLGLRLIYFSYDVKMKEKGDIPEGYSVSREKKERFSLILESASTNQTSMYLCASSLGNNRQPQHFGDGTRLSIL.

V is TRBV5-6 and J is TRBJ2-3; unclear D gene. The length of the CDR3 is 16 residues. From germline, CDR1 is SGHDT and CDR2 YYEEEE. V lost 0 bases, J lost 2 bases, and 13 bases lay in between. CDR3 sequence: CASSLGGSSFTDTQYF. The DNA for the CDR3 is TGTGCCAGCAGCTTGGGCGGCAGTTCGTTCACAGATACGCAGTATTTT.

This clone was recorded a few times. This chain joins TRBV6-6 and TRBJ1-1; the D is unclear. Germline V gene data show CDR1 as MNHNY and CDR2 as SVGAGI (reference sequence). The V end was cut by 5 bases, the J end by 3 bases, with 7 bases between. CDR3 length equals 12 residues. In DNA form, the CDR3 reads TGTGCCAGCAGTCTTGGGGACACTGAAGCTTTCTTT. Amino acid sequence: CASSLGDTEAFF.

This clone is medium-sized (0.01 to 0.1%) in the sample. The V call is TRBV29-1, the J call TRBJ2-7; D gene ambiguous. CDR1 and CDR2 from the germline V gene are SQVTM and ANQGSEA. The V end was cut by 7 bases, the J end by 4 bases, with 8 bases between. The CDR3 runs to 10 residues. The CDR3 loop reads CSALGYEQYF. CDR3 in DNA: TGCAGCGCACTGGGGTACGAGCAGTACTTC.

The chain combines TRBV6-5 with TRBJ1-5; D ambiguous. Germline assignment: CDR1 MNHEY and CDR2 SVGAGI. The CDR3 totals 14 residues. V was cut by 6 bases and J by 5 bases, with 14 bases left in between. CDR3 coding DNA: TGTGCCAGCAGCCCCGGGGTGGAAGATCAGCCCCAGCATTTT. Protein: CASSPGVEDQPQHF.

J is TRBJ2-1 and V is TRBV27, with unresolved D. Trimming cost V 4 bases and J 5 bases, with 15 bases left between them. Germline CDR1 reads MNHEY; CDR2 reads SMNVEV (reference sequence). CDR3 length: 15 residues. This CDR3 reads CASSYRVGTDNEQFF. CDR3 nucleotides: TGTGCCAGCAGTTATAGGGTGGGTACCGACAATGAGCAGTTCTTC.

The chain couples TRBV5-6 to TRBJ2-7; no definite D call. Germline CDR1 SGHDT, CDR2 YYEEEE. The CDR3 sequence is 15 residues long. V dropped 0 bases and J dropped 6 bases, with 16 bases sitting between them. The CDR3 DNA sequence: TGTGCCAGCAGCTTGGGGCCCGGACCTAGGGCCGAGCAGTACTTC. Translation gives CASSLGPGPRAEQYF.

The CDR3 coding sequence is TGCGCCAGCAGCCAAGCAAGGGGAACGGAGACCCAGTACTTC. This gives the protein CASSQARGTETQYF. The gene calls are TRBV4-1 and TRBJ2-5, with D maybe TRBD1 (5 bases). The CDR3 spans 14 residues. Per the germline V gene, CDR1 is MGHRA and CDR2 is YSYEKL. V was pared by 1 base and J by 5 bases, with 11 bases between.

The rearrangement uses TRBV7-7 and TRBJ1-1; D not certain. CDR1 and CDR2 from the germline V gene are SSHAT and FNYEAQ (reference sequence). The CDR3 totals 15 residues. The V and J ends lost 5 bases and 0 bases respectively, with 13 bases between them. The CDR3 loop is CASSPLERMNTEAFF. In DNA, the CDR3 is TGTGCCAGCAGCCCACTGGAACGGATGAACACTGAAGCTTTCTTT.

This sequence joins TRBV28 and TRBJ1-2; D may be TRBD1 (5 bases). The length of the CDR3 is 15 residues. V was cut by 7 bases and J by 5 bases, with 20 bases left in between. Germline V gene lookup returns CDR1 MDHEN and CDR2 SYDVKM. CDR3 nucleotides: TGTGCCAGCACCCCAGGAGACAGTGAGGTTTATGGCTACACCTTC. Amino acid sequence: CASTPGDSEVYGYTF.

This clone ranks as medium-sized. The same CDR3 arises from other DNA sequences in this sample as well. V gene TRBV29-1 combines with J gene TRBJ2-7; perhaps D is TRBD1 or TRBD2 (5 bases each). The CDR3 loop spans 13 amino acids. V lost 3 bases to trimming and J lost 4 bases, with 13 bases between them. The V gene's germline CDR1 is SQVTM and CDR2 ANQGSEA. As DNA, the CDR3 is TGCAGCGTTGAGGGCAGGGAGACGTACGAGCAGTACTTC. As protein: CSVEGRETYEQYF.

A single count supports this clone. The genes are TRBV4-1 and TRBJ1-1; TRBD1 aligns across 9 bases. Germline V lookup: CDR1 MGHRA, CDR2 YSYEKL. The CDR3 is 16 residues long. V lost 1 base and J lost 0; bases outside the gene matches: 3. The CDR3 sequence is CASSQGGTGLNTEAFF. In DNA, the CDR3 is TGCGCCAGCAGCCAAGGTGGGACAGGGCTGAACACTGAAGCTTTCTTT.

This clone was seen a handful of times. In nucleotides, the CDR3 is TGTGCCAGCAGGGGTTCTATGGGGACAAACACCGGGGAGCTGTTTTTT. This codes for CASRGSMGTNTGELFF. V gene TRBV27 combines with J gene TRBJ2-2, with D tentatively TRBD1 (6 bases). CDR3 length: 16 amino acids. The germline CDR1 and CDR2 sequences are MNHEY and SMNVEV (reference sequence). Trimming removed 6 bases at V and 2 bases at J, with 16 bases between.

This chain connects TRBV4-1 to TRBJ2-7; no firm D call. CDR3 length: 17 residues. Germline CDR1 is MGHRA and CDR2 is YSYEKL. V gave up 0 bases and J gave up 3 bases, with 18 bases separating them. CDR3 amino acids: CASSQEDVVASLYEQYF. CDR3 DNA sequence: TGCGCCAGCAGCCAAGAGGATGTAGTAGCCTCACTCTACGAGCAGTACTTC.

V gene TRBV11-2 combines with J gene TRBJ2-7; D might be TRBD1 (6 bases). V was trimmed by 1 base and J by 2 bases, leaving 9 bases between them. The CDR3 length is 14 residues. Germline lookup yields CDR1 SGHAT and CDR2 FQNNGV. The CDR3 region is CASSLVPGAYEQYF. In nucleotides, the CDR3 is TGTGCCAGCAGCTTAGTTCCAGGGGCCTACGAGCAGTACTTC.

In DNA form, the CDR3 reads TGTGCCAGCAGCCCCAGGGGCGGGGGCCCCAATGAGCAGTTCTTC. Translated, it gives CASSPRGGGPNEQFF. The genes are TRBV7-9 and TRBJ2-1; D is perhaps TRBD2 (7 bases). There are 15 residues in the CDR3. Germline CDR1 reads SEHNR; CDR2 reads FQNEAQ (reference sequence). V was pared by 5 bases and J by 6 bases, with 17 bases between.

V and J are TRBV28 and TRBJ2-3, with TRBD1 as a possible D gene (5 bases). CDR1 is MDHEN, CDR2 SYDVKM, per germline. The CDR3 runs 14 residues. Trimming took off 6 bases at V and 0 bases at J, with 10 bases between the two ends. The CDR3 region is CASSRQTSTDTQYF. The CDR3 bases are TGTGCCAGCAGCCGACAGACTAGCACAGATACGCAGTATTTT.

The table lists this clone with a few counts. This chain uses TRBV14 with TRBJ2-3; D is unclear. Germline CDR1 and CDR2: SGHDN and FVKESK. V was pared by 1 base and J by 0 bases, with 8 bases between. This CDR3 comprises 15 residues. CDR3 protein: CASSQGWASTDTQYF. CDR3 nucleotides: TGTGCCAGCAGCCAAGGTTGGGCTAGCACAGATACGCAGTATTTT.

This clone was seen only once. CDR3 sequence: CATSRDGGQGRGDIQYF. Written as DNA, the CDR3 is TGTGCCACCAGCAGAGATGGGGGACAGGGTCGTGGGGACATTCAGTACTTC. J is TRBJ2-4 and V is TRBV15; 9 bases align to TRBD1. CDR3 length: 17 amino acids. The germline V gene encodes CDR1 LNHNV and CDR2 YYDKDF (reference sequence). V shed 0 bases, J shed 8 bases, and the junction held 11 bases outside the gene matches. Together with reference TRBV15 and TRBJ2-4, the CDR3 gives the full variable domain: DAMVIQNPRYQVTQFGKPVTLSCSQTLNHNVMYWYQQKSSQAPKLLFHYYDKDFNNEADTPDNFQSRRPNTSFCFLDIRSPGLGDTAMYLCATSRDGGQGRGDIQYFGAGTRLSVL.

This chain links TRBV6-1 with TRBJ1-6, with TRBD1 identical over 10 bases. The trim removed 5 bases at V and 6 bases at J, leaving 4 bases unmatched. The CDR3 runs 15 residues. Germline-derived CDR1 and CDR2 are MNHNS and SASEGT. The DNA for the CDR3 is TGTGCCAGCAGTTCAGGACAGGGGGGTAATTCACCCCTCCACTTT. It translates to CASSSGQGGNSPLHF.

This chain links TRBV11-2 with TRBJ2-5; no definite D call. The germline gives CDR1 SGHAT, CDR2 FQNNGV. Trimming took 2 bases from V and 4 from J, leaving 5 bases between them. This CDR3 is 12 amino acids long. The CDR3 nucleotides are TGTGCCAGCAGCTTATCGGGAGAGACCCAGTACTTC. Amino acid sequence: CASSLSGETQYF.

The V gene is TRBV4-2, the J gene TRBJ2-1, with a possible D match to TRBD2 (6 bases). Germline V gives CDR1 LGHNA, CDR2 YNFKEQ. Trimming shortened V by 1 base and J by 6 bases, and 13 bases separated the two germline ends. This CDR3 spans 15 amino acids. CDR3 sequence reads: CASSQGLGDSNEQFF. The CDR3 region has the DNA TGTGCCAGCAGCCAAGGGTTAGGGGACTCCAATGAGCAGTTCTTC.